Here is one T cell receptor beta chain with its context. At least ten counts were recorded for this clonotype. The antigen this receptor binds is unknown. The input lacks base qualities; no much larger clone sits a single base away. CDR1 and CDR2, looked up from the germline V gene (reference sequence), are SEHNR and FQNEAQ. Including cysteine and phenylalanine, the CDR3 has 15 amino acids. This entry keeps only the CDR3 DNA: 45 bases, framed from base 1. Ends trimmed: V by 6 bases, J by 1 base; bases unmatched to a gene: 8. Ophthalmopathy patients had moderately to severely active disease, with a Clinical Activity Score of 3 or more, a NOSPECS grade of 4 or more, and a disease duration of less than 3 months. Exclusion was applied to patients with uncontrolled infections, other autoimmune diseases, pregnancy or lactation. Diagnoses were established on the basis of clinical symptoms, serum thyroxine and TRAb, thyroid ultrasound, and orbital computed tomography. Ficoll-Paque density gradient centrifugation was used to isolate PBMCs from about 10 ml of fresh peripheral blood. Total RNA was extracted using Trizol reagent, and RNA quality was assessed on an Agilent 2100 Bioanalyzer.

This sample is drawn from a study of T cells in Graves' hyperthyroidism and ophthalmopathy (dated by TCRdb to the late 2010s). For context, the study as a whole: Peripheral blood samples were taken at initial diagnosis, before any treatment was given. Following sampling, methimazole starting at 30 mg daily was given to hyperthyroidism patients, and high-dose intravenous methylprednisolone was given to ophthalmopathy patients. Whether ophthalmopathy could be predicted prospectively was tested in an independent validation cohort made up of about 20 hyperthyroidism patients plus 17 patients who later progressed to ophthalmopathy. The 75 to 100 discovery patients were randomly split 7:3 into training and test sets. TCR Vbeta CDR3 sequencing of roughly 140 peripheral blood samples (fewer than 45 ophthalmopathy, under 80 hyperthyroidism and approximately 17 progressor patients) is reported in the paper. To identify distinguishing TCR V-J signatures, a discovery cohort of about a hundred patients was used, comprising fewer than 45 with Graves' ophthalmopathy and some 57 with stable Graves' hyperthyroidism. Thyroid tissue and blood T-cell repertoires from roughly 6 Graves' hyperthyroidism patients were also compared in the study.

Amplification of TCR beta CDR3 regions was carried out from RNA transcripts. A first-round RT-PCR of the TCR CDR3 used the HTBI primer set with the Qiagen OneStep RT-PCR kit. The libraries were constructed in a second round of multiplex PCR and then size-selected and purified. The libraries were sequenced on an Illumina HiSeq2000 using paired-end 100 bp reads. In the paper's pipeline: SOAPnuke was used to process the raw data, removing reads that contained adapters or uncalled bases, had a mean Phred below 15, or lacked an exact match to the constant primer or identifier. COPE v1.2.5 was used to merge the high-quality paired reads, and each unique nucleotide sequence was defined as a clonotype. MiTCR v1.1 was used to align the clonotypes against IMGT TRBV, TRBD and TRBJ reference segments. The analysis included only V-J combinations with a frequency above 0.0001, which together covered approximately 99% of the repertoires. The TCS score was defined as F50 (clonal expansion) divided by E x V (chaos), with BLOSUM62-based TCRdist calculated between CDR3 peptides within each V-J. Welch's t-statistics and random forest reduced some 510 V-J features to fewer than 15, which were used in a naive Bayes classifier (R e1071). TCRdb applied fastp at Q25 and MiXCR to the public reads, then kept only in-frame beta chains. Each record represents a unique CDR3 protein, reported with the most common genes and DNA among its rows. The V and J calls here are based on TCRdb, not the publication. This sample holds fewer than 750,000 distinct CDR3 sequences; roughly 14% were observed only once. About an eighth of the sample belongs to the ten largest clones.

Results the study describes overall, beyond this receptor: No statistical method was used to fix the sample size in advance, and group allocation was not hidden from the investigators. Most expanded thyroid clonotypes (frequency above 0.001) were also detected in blood, a finding suggesting that blood repertoires may reflect thyroid immune responses. In cross-validation, a model built on a 13 V-J signature told ophthalmopathy apart from stable hyperthyroidism with over 85% sensitivity and roughly 82% specificity, and in testing the same model reached 80%/75%. In validation, progression to ophthalmopathy was predicted by the model with 70.59% sensitivity and roughly 76% specificity, a median of around 6.5 months before onset.

The rearranged segments are TRBV7-9 and TRBJ2-7, and TRBD1 aligns with 8 junction nucleotides. The clonotype originates from a woman in her fifties or sixties with Graves' ophthalmopathy. What was sequenced was blood. The nucleotides are TGTGCCAGCAGTGGTTTGACAGGGGCGTCCTACGAGCAGTACTTC. Its protein reads: CASSGLTGASYEQYF.